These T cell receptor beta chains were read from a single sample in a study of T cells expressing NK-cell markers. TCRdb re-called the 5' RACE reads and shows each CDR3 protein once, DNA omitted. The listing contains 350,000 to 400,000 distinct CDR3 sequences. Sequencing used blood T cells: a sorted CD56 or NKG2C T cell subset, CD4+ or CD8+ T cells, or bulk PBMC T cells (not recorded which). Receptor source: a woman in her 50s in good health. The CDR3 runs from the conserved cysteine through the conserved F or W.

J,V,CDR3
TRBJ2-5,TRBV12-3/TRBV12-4,CASSLSTGGAVLGETQYF
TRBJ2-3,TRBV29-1,CSTVGGIDTQYF
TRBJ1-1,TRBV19,CASSIGGVGVKAFF
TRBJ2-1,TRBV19,CASSLYPDNEQFF
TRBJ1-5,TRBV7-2,CASSLSTGTGNQPQHF
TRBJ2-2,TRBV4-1,CASGQFLTGAGELFF
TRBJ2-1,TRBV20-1,CSAPGDRVFYNEQFF
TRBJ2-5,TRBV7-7,CASSLGVTAQQETQYF
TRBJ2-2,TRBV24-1,CATSDLGQTNTGELFF
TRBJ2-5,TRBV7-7,CASSLVPGGETQYF
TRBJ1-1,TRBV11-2,CASSSVTGGTEAFF
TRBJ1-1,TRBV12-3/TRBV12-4,CASRVYRPDTEAFF
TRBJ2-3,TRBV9,CASSADSNTDTQYF
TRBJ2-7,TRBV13,CASGTSGNYEQYF
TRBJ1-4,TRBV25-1,CASSSGGKLFF
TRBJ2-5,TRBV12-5,CASGLGDFPYQETQYF
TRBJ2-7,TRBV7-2,CASSLPKRSHSYEQYF
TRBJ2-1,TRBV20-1,CSASHRGPTYNEQFF
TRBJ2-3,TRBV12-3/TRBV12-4,CASTLTVGRPGDTQYF
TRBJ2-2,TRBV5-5,CARWLQGEDTGELFF
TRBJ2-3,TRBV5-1,CASSSGGITDTQYF
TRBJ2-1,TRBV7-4,CASSHASGRSYNEQFF
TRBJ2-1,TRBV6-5,CASRSTLTSYNEQFF
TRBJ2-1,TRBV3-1,CASSQPGLQLNEQFF
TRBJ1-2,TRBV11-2,CASSSPNRGLTNYGYTF
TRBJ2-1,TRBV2,CASSARGQVDEQFF
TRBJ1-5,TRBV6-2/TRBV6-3,CASSWVRGPQHF
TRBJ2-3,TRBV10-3,CAIRPDYTDTQYF
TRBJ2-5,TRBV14,CASSPRWREGETQYF
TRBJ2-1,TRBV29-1,CSVVLAGGGSYNEQFF
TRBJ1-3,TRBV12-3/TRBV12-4,CASSLKRQFGNTIYF
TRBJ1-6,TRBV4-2,CASSRPGQGSRPLHF
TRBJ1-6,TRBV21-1,CASSSDRGVIKDNSPLHF
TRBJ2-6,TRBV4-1,CASSQGTGANVLTF
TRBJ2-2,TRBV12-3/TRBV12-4,CASSLSGSVTGELFF
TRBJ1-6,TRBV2,CASNIYSPLHF
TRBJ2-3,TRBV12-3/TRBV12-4,CASSRLAGGLVDTQYF
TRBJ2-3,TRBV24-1,CATSDREGSDLTDTQYF
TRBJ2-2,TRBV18,CASSPAGGSNTGELFF
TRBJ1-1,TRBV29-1,CSVNRLRSEAFF
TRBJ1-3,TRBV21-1,CASSKGVDSGNTIYF
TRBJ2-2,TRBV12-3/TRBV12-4,CASRKTSGSTSGELFF
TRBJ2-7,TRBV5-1,CASSSGQSYEQYF
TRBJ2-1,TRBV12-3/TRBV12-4,CASSWSPADNEQFF
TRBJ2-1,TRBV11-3,CASSLPPTTYSYNEQFF